This T cell receptor (beta chain) was retrieved from a study of blood T cells in healthy people across ages. Broader study findings: Observed TCR beta diversity per million T cells went down as age went up. This fall followed a roughly linear course with age.

This CDR3 region has 12 residues. CDR1 is SQVTM and CDR2 is ANQGSEA in the germline V gene. Combining a sample-barcoded 5' primer with a J-beta primer mix, a second PCR ran for roughly 7 to 12 cycles. TCRdb recomputed calls from the 5' RACE reads with MiXCR, one row per CDR3 protein. The sample carries some 1.8 million distinct CDR3 sequences, around 40% recorded once. With respect to this clonotype: Its matching antigen is unknown. A much larger clone lies a single base off, so this may be a read error.

Specimen: blood. The gene calls are TRBV29-1 and TRBJ1-4; D might be TRBD1 (5 bases). This TCR was sampled from a human donor in good health. The CDR3 here is CSVGGANEKLVF. In nucleotides, the CDR3 is TGCAGCGTTGGCGGGGCTAATGAAAAACTGGTTTTT.